This record concerns one TCR beta chain sequence. Its specificity is unknown. This entry comes from a study of PD-1 blockade in classical Hodgkin lymphoma. Study results and limitations: Compared with healthy donors, newly diagnosed patients reportedly showed lower baseline TCR diversity.

The patients all showed relapse after autologous stem cell transplantation, while their brentuximab vedotin exposure varied. Starting with thawed PBMCs, CD4+ T cells were purified by magnetic negative selection. CDR3 length: 14 residues. Germline CDR1 MGHRA, CDR2 YSYEKL. The V end lost 0 bases, the J end lost 8 bases, and 11 bases lay between the germline ends. Some clones are missing from TCRdb's copy, which holds only in-frame ones; the method was immunoSEQ multiplex PCR. In the table there are approximately 9,300 clones, 74% of which are singletons. The starting material was CD4+ T cells from blood, obtained at baseline. The sequence was collected from a human donor with classical Hodgkin lymphoma. The chain carries TRBV4-1 and TRBJ2-1; D is unclear. The CDR3 region is CASSQDQTWDEQFF. The DNA for the CDR3 is TGCGCCAGCAGCCAAGATCAAACATGGGATGAGCAGTTCTTC.